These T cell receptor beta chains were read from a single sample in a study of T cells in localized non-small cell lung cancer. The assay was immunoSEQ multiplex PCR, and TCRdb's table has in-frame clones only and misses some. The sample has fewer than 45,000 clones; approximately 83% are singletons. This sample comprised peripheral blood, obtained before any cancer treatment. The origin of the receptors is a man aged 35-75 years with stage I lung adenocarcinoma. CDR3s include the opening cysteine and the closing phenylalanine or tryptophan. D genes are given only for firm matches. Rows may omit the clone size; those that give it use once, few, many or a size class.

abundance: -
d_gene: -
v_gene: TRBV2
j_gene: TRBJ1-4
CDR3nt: TGTGCCAGCAGTGAAGTTGGGGTGACTAATGAAAAACTGTTTTTT
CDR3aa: CASSEVGVTNEKLFF

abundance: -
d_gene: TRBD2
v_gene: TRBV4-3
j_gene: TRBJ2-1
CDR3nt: TGCGCCAGCAGCCAAGATTTCGTTGGCGGGAGCTTCTACAATGAGCAGTTCTTC
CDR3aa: CASSQDFVGGSFYNEQFF

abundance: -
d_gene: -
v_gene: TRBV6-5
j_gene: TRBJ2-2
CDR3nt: TGTGCCAGCAGGGGCGGACGGTGGAACACCGGGGAGCTGTTTTTT
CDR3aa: CASRGGRWNTGELFF

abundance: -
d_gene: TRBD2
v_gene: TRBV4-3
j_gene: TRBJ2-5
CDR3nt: TGCGCCAGCAGCCAAGCTAGCGGGAAAGAGACCCAGTACTTC
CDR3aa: CASSQASGKETQYF

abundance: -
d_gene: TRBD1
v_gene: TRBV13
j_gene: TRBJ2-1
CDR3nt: TGTGCCAGCAGCCCCCCCCGACAGGGATATCGTAGGCAGTTCTTC
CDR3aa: CASSPPRQGYRRQFF

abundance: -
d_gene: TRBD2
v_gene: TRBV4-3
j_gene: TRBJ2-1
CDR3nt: TGCGCCAGCAGCCCCTATACCGGGACTAGCGGCTCTTACAATGAGCAGTTCTTC
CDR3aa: CASSPYTGTSGSYNEQFF

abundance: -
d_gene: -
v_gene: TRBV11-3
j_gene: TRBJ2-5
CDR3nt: TGTGCCAGCAGCCCCAACGGGGAGACCCAGTACTTC
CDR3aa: CASSPNGETQYF

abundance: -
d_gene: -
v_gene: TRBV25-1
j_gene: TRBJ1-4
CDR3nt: TGTGCCAGCAGGGACAGCGGGGGTGAAAAACTGTTTTTT
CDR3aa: CASRDSGGEKLFF

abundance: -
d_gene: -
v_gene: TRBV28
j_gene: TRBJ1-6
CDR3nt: TGTGCCAGCATAGAAGTTGGTTCACCCCTCCACTTT
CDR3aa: CASIEVGSPLHF

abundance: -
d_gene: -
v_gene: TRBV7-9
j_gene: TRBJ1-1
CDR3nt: TGTGCCAGCAGCCCCCTCCCCCTGAAGAACACTGAAGCTTTCTTT
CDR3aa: CASSPLPLKNTEAFF

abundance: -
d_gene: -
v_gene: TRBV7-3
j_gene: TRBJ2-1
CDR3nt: TGTGCCAGCAGCCCTTTAGATGAGCAGTTCTTC
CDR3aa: CASSPLDEQFF

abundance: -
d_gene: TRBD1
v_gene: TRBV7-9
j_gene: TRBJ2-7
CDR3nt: TGTGCCAGCAGCATTGAGACAGGGAAGCAGTACTTC
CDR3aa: CASSIETGKQYF

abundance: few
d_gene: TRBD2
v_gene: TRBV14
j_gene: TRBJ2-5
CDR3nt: TGTGCCAGCAGCCAAGGTTTAGCGGGAGAACCCCAAGAGACCCAGTACTTC
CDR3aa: CASSQGLAGEPQETQYF

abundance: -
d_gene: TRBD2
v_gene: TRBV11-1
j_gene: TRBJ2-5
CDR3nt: TGTGCCAGCAGCTTAGGCGGAACTAGCGGGAGAGGAGAGACCCAGTACTTC
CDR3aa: CASSLGGTSGRGETQYF

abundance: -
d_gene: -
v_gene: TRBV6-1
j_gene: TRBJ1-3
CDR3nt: TGTGCCAGCACTACCGGGGGTTCCGGAAACACCATATATTTT
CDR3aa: CASTTGGSGNTIYF

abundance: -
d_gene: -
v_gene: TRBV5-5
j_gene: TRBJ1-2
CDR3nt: TGTGCCAGCAGACACCTACAGGGCCTTGATGGCTACACCTTC
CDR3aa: CASRHLQGLDGYTF

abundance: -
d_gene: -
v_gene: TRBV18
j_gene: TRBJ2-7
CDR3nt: TGTGCCAGCTCCCAGGGCCCTGATGGCGAGCAGTACTTC
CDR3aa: CASSQGPDGEQYF

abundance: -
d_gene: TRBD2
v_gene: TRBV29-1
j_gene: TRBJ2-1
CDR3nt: TGCAGCGCCCATAGCGGGAGGTCCTACAATGAGCAGTTCTTC
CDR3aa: CSAHSGRSYNEQFF

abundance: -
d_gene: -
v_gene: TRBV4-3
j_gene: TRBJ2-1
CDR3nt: TGCGCCAGCAGCCAAGTCGAGGAAGCAAATGAGCAGTTCTTC
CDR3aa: CASSQVEEANEQFF

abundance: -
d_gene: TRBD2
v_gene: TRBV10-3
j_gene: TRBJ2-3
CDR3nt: TGTGCCATCAGGGGACTAGCGGATGACACAGATACGCAGTATTTT
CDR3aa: CAIRGLADDTDTQYF

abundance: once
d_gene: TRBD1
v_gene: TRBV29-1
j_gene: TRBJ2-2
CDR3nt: TGCAGCGTAACCCGACAGGGGGCGGGGGAGCTGTTTTTT
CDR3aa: CSVTRQGAGELFF

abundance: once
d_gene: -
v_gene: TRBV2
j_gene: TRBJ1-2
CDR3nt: TGTGCCAGCAGTGATACGTGGAACTATGGCTACACCTTC
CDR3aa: CASSDTWNYGYTF

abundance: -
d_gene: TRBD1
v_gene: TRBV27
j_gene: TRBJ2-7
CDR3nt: TGTGCCCTGGACAGGAGCTCCTACGAGCAGTACTTC
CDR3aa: CALDRSSYEQYF

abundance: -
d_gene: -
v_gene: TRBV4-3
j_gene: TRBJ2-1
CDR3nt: TGCGCCAGCAGCCATACAAGCAGCTCCTACAATGAGCAGTTCTTC
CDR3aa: CASSHTSSSYNEQFF

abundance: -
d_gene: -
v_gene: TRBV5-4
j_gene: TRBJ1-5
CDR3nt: TGTGCCAGCAGCTTTGGTTTATCTCAGCCCCAGCATTTT
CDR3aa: CASSFGLSQPQHF